The 13 T cell receptor beta chains in this list originate from one sample, sequenced in a study of blood T cell repertoires in COVID-19. Some clones are missing from TCRdb's copy, which holds only in-frame ones; the method was immunoSEQ multiplex PCR. The sample has about 62,000 clones, around 86% seen once; the top ten hold more than 0.8%. Sequenced sample: peripheral blood. Source of these receptors: a man between 65 and 79 years old with acute or convalescent COVID-19.

CDR3 nucleotides: TGTGCCACCAGTTCGGCAGGCTGGGGGGGAAGCGCAGATACGCAGTATTTT. This encodes CATSSAGWGGSADTQYF. The chain carries TRBV24-1 and TRBJ2-3; TRBD2 agrees at 7 bases. V was pared by 6 bases and J by 4 bases, with 15 bases of the junction left unmatched. The CDR3 has 17 residues. In germline, CDR1 is KGHDR, CDR2 SFDVKD.

The gene calls are TRBV28 and TRBJ2-7; D remains ambiguous. The CDR3 extends over 12 amino acids. Germline values: CDR1 MDHEN, CDR2 SYDVKM. V was pared by 5 bases and J by 1 base, with 6 bases between. The chain's CDR3 is CASSPTSYEQYF. Here the CDR3 DNA reads TGTGCCAGCAGTCCTACTTCCTACGAGCAGTACTTC.

The CDR3 coding sequence is TGTGCCAGCAGCTTATTAGCGCATAGCTCCTACAATGAGCAGTTCTTC. Translated, it gives CASSLLAHSSYNEQFF. V is TRBV7-9 and J is TRBJ2-1, with D perhaps matching TRBD2 (5 bases). V lost 2 bases and J 0 bases, leaving 11 bases between the germline ends. The CDR3 is made up of 16 amino acids. CDR1 is SEHNR, CDR2 FQNEAQ, per germline (reference sequence).

The CDR3 is CSASGPQGRLFF. Written as DNA, the CDR3 is TGCAGTGCTAGTGGACCACAGGGGAGGCTGTTTTTT. The genes are TRBV20-1 and TRBJ1-4, with TRBD1 matching over 7 bases. The CDR3 has 12 amino acids. The V gene's germline CDR1 is DFQATT and CDR2 SNEGSKA (reference sequence). V gave up 3 bases and J gave up 14 bases; unmatched junction bases: 9.

The CDR3 nucleotides read TGTGCCAGCAGTCCCTGGACAAGCTATGGCTACACCTTC. Translated: CASSPWTSYGYTF. The rearrangement joins TRBV12-3 or TRBV12-4 to TRBJ1-2; perhaps TRBD1 as D (5 bases). This CDR3 spans 13 amino acids. Trimming removed 5 bases at V and 4 bases at J, with 11 bases between.

J is TRBJ2-2 and V is TRBV10-3, with unresolved D. The CDR3 is made up of 13 amino acids. Germline loops: CDR1 ENHRY, CDR2 SYGVKD. The germline V and J ends were trimmed by 4 bases and 2 bases, with 5 bases remaining between them. This CDR3 is CAISAGNTGELFF. CDR3 in DNA: TGTGCCATCAGTGCAGGAAACACCGGGGAGCTGTTTTTT.

The chain combines TRBV7-3 with TRBJ1-1; D is perhaps TRBD1 (5 bases). V was cut by 2 bases and J by 5 bases, with 9 bases left in between. CDR3 length: 13 amino acids. Germline V CDR1 and CDR2: SGHTA, FQGTGA. The CDR3 loop is CASSLSGKTEAFF. The CDR3 DNA reads as TGTGCCAGCAGCTTATCAGGGAAAACTGAAGCTTTCTTT.

The chain combines TRBV7-8 with TRBJ2-1; 8 nucleotides align to TRBD1. The ends lost 10 bases at V and 0 bases at J; junction bases unmatched: 14. CDR3 length: 17 amino acids. CDR1 is SGHVS and CDR2 is FQNEAQ in the germline V gene. The DNA of the CDR3 is TGTGCCATCCAAGGGGGGATAGACAGGGGCTCCTACAATGAGCAGTTCTTC. This translates into CAIQGGIDRGSYNEQFF.

The J gene is TRBJ2-3, the V gene TRBV12-5; 11 bases fit TRBD1. The CDR3 has 17 residues. Germline CDR1 and CDR2: LGHNT and FRNRAP. V lost 5 bases and J lost 2; bases outside the gene matches: 9. CDR3: CASGPRGQGVITDTQYF. The CDR3 nucleotides read TGTGCTAGTGGTCCAAGGGGACAGGGGGTTATCACAGATACGCAGTATTTT.

The chain is built from TRBV10-3 and TRBJ1-1, with a weak D call TRBD1 (5 bases). The CDR3 has 14 residues. V lost 3 bases and J 3 bases, leaving 11 bases between the germline ends. The V gene's germline CDR1 is ENHRY and CDR2 SYGVKD. The CDR3 spells CAISDSTVYTEAFF. DNA of the CDR3: TGTGCCATCAGTGATTCGACAGTTTACACTGAAGCTTTCTTT.

The chain's CDR3 is CASSVAGIYGYTF. The CDR3 coding sequence is TGTGCCAGCAGCGTAGCGGGGATCTATGGCTACACCTTC. The rearrangement joins TRBV9 to TRBJ1-2; no clear D. The germline V gene has CDR1 SGDLS and CDR2 YYNGEE. Trimming removed 0 bases from V and 4 bases from J, with 7 bases in between. The length of the CDR3 is 13 residues.

This clone was recorded once. This chain joins TRBV7-8 and TRBJ2-1; possible D gene TRBD1, 6 bases. The CDR3 length is 18 residues. Trimming removed 2 bases at V and 1 base at J, with 18 bases between. Per the germline V gene, CDR1 is SGHVS and CDR2 is FQNEAQ. The CDR3 DNA follows: TGTGCCAGCAGCTTATCCCCGGACAGCCGTTCTTCCTACAATGAGCAGTTCTTC. It is translated as CASSLSPDSRSSYNEQFF.

This chain links TRBV2 with TRBJ1-2; the match to TRBD1 covers 7 bases. The ends lost 6 bases at V and 8 bases at J; junction bases unmatched: 9. CDR3 size: 13 residues. Germline V lookup: CDR1 SNHLY, CDR2 FYNNEI. The CDR3 DNA reads as TGTGCCAGCAGCCGGGACAGTTTTGGGGGCTACACCTTC. It codes for CASSRDSFGGYTF.